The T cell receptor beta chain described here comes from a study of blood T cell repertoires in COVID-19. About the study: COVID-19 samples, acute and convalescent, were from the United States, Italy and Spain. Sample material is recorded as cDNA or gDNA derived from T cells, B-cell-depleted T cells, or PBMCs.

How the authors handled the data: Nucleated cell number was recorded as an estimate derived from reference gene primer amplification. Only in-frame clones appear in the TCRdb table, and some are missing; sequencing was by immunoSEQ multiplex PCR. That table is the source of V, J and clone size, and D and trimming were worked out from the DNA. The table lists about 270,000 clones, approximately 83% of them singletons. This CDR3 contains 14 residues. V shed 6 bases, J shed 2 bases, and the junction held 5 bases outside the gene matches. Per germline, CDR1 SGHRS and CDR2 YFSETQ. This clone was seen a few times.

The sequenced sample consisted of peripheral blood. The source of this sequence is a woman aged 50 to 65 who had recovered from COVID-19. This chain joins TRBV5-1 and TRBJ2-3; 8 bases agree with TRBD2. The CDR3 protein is CASMDGGATDTQYF. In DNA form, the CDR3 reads TGCGCCAGCATGGACGGGGGGGCCACAGATACGCAGTATTTT.